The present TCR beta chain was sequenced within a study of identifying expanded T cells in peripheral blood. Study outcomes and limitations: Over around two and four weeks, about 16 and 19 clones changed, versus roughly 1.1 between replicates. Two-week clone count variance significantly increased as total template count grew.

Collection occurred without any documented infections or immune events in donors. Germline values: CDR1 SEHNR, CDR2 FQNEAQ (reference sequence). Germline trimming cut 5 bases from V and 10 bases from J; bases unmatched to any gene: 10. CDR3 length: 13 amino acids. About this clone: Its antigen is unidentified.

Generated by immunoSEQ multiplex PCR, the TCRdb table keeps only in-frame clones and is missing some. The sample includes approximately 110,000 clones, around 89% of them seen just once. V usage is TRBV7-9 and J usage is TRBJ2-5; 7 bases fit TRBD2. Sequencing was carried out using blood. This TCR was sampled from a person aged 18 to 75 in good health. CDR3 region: CASSLRGELDQYF. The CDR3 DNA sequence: TGTGCCAGCAGCCTCCGGGGGGAGTTAGACCAGTACTTC.